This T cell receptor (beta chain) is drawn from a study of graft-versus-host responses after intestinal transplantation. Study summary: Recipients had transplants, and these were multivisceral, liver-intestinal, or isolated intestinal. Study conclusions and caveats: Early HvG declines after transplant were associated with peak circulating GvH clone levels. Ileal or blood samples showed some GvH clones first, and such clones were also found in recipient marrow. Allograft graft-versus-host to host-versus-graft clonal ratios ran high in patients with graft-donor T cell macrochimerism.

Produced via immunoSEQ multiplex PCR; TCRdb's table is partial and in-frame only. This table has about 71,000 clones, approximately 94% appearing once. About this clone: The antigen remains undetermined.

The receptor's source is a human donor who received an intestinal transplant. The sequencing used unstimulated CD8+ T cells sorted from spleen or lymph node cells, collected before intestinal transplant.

This chain's CDR3 is CASSSYRDTEAFF. CDR3 bases: TGCGCCAGCAGCTCCTACAGGGACACTGAAGCTTTCTTT. The chain combines TRBV5-1 with TRBJ1-1; D is possibly TRBD1 (6 bases). Germline assignment: CDR1 SGHRS and CDR2 YFSETQ. This CDR3 is built from 13 residues. Trimming cost V 3 bases and J 3 bases, with 9 bases left between them.